The rows below give T cell receptor beta chains drawn from one sample of a study of blood T cell repertoires in COVID-19. Measured with immunoSEQ multiplex PCR; TCRdb has only the in-frame clones, and not every one. The sample holds more than 200,000 clones; roughly 84% are singletons and the top ten take around 1.5%. Sequenced material: peripheral blood. Every receptor here comes from a woman aged 40 to 49 who had recovered from COVID-19. Each CDR3 is given with its conserved first and last residue. The D gene is left open where the match is weak. Clone size is not always given. Where it is, it says once, few, many or a class for expanded clones.

>-|-|TRBJ2-7|TRBV6-5
TGTGCCAGCATGGGCTATGGGCAGTACGAGCAGTACTTC
CASMGYGQYEQYF
>TRBD2|-|TRBJ2-1|TRBV4-3
TGCGCCACCTTGATACTAGCGGGGGGCTCCAGTGAGCAGTTCTTC
CATLILAGGSSEQFF
>TRBD1|-|TRBJ1-5|TRBV7-6
TGTGCCAGCAGCAGGACAGGGGGAAATCAGCCCCAGCATTTT
CASSRTGGNQPQHF
>-|-|TRBJ1-1|TRBV6-5
TGTGCCAGCAGGGGAGGGACGGGCATGAACACTGAAGCTTTCTTT
CASRGGTGMNTEAFF
>-|-|TRBJ2-2|TRBV24-1
TGTGCCACCAGAGCGGACACCGGGGAGCTGTTTTTT
CATRADTGELFF
>-|-|TRBJ2-7|TRBV3-1/TRBV3-2
TGTGCCAGCAGCCAGGGAGCCTACGAGCAGTACTTC
CASSQGAYEQYF
>-|once|TRBJ2-5|TRBV12-3/TRBV12-4
TGTGCCAGCAGTCAAAAAGAGACCCAGTACTTC
CASSQKETQYF
>-|once|TRBJ1-1|TRBV6-5
TGTGCCAGCAGTTACTCGTCGGGGGAAATCACTGAAGCTTTCTTT
CASSYSSGEITEAFF
>TRBD2|-|TRBJ2-3|TRBV7-3
TGTGCCAGCAGCCGACGTGCTAGCGGGACCCGCACAGATACGCAGTATTTT
CASSRRASGTRTDTQYF
>-|-|TRBJ1-5|TRBV6-1
TGTGCCAGCAGTGACGCAGGGATCGGCAATCAGCCCCAGCATTTT
CASSDAGIGNQPQHF
>-|-|TRBJ1-5|TRBV30
TGTGCCTGGAGTGTAGAGGGCCAGCCCCAGCATTTT
CAWSVEGQPQHF
>-|-|TRBJ2-7|TRBV6-6
TGTGCCAGCTCACAACAGGTCTCCTACGAGCAGTACTTC
CASSQQVSYEQYF
>-|-|TRBJ1-1|TRBV7-9
TGTGCCAGCACGTACAGGAACACTGAAGCTTTCTTT
CASTYRNTEAFF
>-|-|TRBJ1-5|TRBV6-5
TGTGCCTCCCAATTATCAGGACAGCCCCAGCATTTT
CASQLSGQPQHF